This T cell receptor beta chain was retrieved from a study of blood T cell repertoires in COVID-19 (TCRdb year 2020). About the investigation overall: Collaborator samples came from the United States, Italy and Spain and covered acute and convalescent phases of COVID-19. The samples were drawn from two sources: the first 160 participants of the ongoing ImmuneRACE study, and 1,200 or so subjects contributed by 6 global collaborators. A de-identified subject ID, COVID-19 status, age in years and sex were almost always included in the sample metadata. The prospective study material was composed of cDNA or gDNA derived from T cells, B-cell-depleted T cells, or PBMCs. Where available, HLA class I and class II types were taken from metadata supplied by the sample provider and were not determined by assay-based typing. Subjects who had been exposed to COVID-19, were actively infected with it, or had recovered from it provided the deeply sampled blood TCRbeta repertoires that made up the dataset. The repertoires were released in a freely available public database meant as a resource for research on the immune response to SARS-CoV-2.

In the prospective study, participants were 18 to 89 years old, resided in fewer than 25 geographic areas of the United States, and were enrolled through a virtual design. In the prospective study, cohorts were assigned on the basis of participant-reported clinical history obtained from a screening survey and a study questionnaire. Recovered participants in ImmuneRACE Cohort 3 were defined by two consecutive negative NP/OP PCR tests, clearance by a healthcare professional, or resolution of symptoms. In the prospective study, mobile phlebotomists collected whole blood, serum and a nasopharyngeal or oropharyngeal swab from each participant. Additional blood draws and questionnaires over an approximately two-month period could optionally be provided by prospective study participants. Blood samples from the prospective study were shipped frozen or at room temperature prior to DNA extraction. Per the germline V gene, LGHNT is the CDR1 and FRNRAP is the CDR2. The CDR3, cysteine through phenylalanine, is 12 amino acids long. Only the CDR3 region is kept as DNA, spanning 36 bases read in frame from base 1. V and J lose 6 bases and 14 bases, and a span of 14 bases separates them.

On this clone itself: The clone's antigen remains unknown. No base quality values were provided; no much bigger clone lies one nucleotide off.

TCRbeta CDR3 regions were amplified from genomic DNA using the immunoSEQ Assay, a bias-controlled multiplex PCR. Per the original workflow: Within the assay, amplification of reference gene primers was used to estimate how many nucleated cells each sample contained. To quantify the absolute abundance of each unique TCRbeta CDR3 rearrangement, sequence reads were collapsed and filtered. Productive Simpson clonality was computed per sample as the square root of Simpson's diversity index over productive rearrangements. This immuneACCESS table, as held by TCRdb, lists in-frame sequences with V and J called but not all clones. Of the missing ones, under half trace to an unresolved V gene in checked studies; the others have no known cause. That table gives V, J and clone size, and the DNA gave D and trimming. This sample comprises some 260,000 clones, 75% to 95% of them detected only once. The top ten constitute approximately 2% of the sample.

On the study overall, not on this receptor specifically: The amount of clinical and demographic metadata varied by source and participant and was provided uncurated.

The receptor chain draws on TRBV12-5 and TRBJ1-6, and the D gene may be TRBD1, 6 bases matching. Sequencing input: PBMCs or T cells enriched from blood (not recorded which). The clonotype was recovered from a woman aged 18-30 years who had recovered from COVID-19. In nucleotide form, the sequence is TGTGCTAGTGGGGCGGGGGCTAACTCCCTCCACTTT. Translated, it gives CASGAGANSLHF.